This T cell receptor (beta chain) is from a study of blood T cell repertoires in COVID-19. About the research overall: Material from acute and convalescent COVID-19 was sourced from the United States, Italy and Spain.

Cohort 3 donors counted as recovered after two negative PCRs, clearance, or resolved symptoms. Germline values: CDR1 LNHDA, CDR2 SQIVND (reference sequence). Between the trimmed V and J ends, which lost 4 bases and 4 bases, there was a span of 16 bases. The CDR3 contains 15 residues. TCRdb's table, derived via immunoSEQ multiplex PCR, lists solely in-frame clones and lacks some. The sample holds over 250,000 clones, around 90% seen once. This sequence was found in a woman in her twenties or thirties who had recovered from COVID-19. This chain uses TRBV19 with TRBJ2-5; a weak D match, TRBD2 (5 bases). Source material: PBMCs or T cells enriched from blood (not recorded which). The CDR3 here is CASSRAGNPGETQYF. The CDR3 DNA sequence: TGTGCCAGTAGTAGGGCGGGCAATCCGGGAGAGACCCAGTACTTC.